This T cell receptor (beta chain) was documented in a study of T cells in Graves' hyperthyroidism and ophthalmopathy. The overall study: Any treatment followed the collection of peripheral blood at initial diagnosis.

From RNA transcripts, TCR beta CDR3 regions were amplified. Initially, a first-round RT-PCR of the TCR CDR3 employed the HTBI primer set. Using its own MiXCR run on the multiplex PCR reads, TCRdb lists one record per CDR3 protein. The data show under 450,000 distinct CDR3 sequences, approximately 18% seen once. Whole-study results and caveats: Most thyroid clonotypes with frequency above 0.001 were detected in blood. Before onset, by a median of approximately 5.9 months, the model predicted ophthalmopathy.

V lost 10 bases, J lost 0 bases, and 13 bases lay in between. The CDR3 has 14 residues. Germline loops: CDR1 LNHDA, CDR2 SQIVND (reference sequence). This clonotype was recorded a few times. Its antigen remains unidentified. Sequencing was carried out using blood. V is TRBV19 and J is TRBJ1-5, with D unresolved. The clonotype comes from a woman aged 25 to 39 with Graves' hyperthyroidism that later progressed to Graves' ophthalmopathy. The CDR3 bases are TGTGCCACCACCGACGTTTATAGCAATCAGCCCCAGCATTTT. It encodes CATTDVYSNQPQHF. The full variable domain, in which reference TRBV19 and TRBJ1-5 provide the parts outside the CDR3, is DGGITQSPKYLFRKEGQNVTLSCEQNLNHDAMYWYRQDPGQGLRLIYYSQIVNDFQKGDIAEGYSVSREKKESFPLTVTSAQKNPTAFYLCATTDVYSNQPQHFGDGTRLSIL.